This T cell receptor (beta chain) was recovered during a study of blood T cell repertoires in COVID-19. On the study more broadly: Italy, Spain and the United States were the sources of the convalescent and acute COVID-19 samples. The cDNA or gDNA used as material had been derived from T cells, B-cell-depleted T cells, or PBMCs.

In the study's own analysis: Amplification of reference gene primers was used by the study to estimate nucleated cell counts. Libraries were prepared by immunoSEQ multiplex PCR; TCRdb keeps only in-frame clonotypes and omits some of them. That table is the source of V, J and clone size, and D and trimming were worked out from the DNA. In the table there are 85,000 to 100,000 clones, roughly 77% of which are singletons. Germline loops: CDR1 SGHAT, CDR2 FQNNGV. This CDR3 has 15 residues. The V gene end was trimmed by 5 bases and the J gene end by 4 bases; junction bases not matched to a gene: 9. The sequence was obtained from a human donor in a cohort sampled during active COVID-19. The chain couples TRBV11-2 to TRBJ1-2, with TRBD1 identical over 8 bases. The sequenced sample consisted of peripheral blood. CDR3 DNA: TGTGCCAGCAGCCGGCGGACAGGGTTAGGCTATGGCTACACCTTC. It codes for CASSRRTGLGYGYTF.